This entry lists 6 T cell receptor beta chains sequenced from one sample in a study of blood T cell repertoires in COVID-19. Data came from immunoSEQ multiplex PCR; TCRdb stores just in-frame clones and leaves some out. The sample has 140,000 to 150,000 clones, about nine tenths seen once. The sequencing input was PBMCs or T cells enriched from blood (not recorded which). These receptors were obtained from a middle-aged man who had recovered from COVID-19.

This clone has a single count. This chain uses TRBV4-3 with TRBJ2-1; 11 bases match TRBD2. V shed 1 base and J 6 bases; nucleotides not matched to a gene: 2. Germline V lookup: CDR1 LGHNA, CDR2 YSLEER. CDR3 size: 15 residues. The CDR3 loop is CASSQALAGANEQFF. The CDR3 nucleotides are TGCGCCAGCAGCCAAGCACTAGCGGGGGCCAATGAGCAGTTCTTC.

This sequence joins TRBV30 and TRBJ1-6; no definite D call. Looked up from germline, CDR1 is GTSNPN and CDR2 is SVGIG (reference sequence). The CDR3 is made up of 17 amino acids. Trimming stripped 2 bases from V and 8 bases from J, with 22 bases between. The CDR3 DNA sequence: TGTGCCTGGAGTCGTGGCAGTCTGGAGTTATTTTATTCACCCCTCCACTTT. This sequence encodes CAWSRGSLELFYSPLHF.

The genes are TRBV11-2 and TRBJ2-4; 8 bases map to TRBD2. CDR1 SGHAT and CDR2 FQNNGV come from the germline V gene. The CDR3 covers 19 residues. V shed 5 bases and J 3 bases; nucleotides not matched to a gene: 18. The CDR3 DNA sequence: TGTGCCAGCAGCCCAAATGTCTTAGGTAGCGGGGTCCTCAAAAACATTCAGTACTTC. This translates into CASSPNVLGSGVLKNIQYF.

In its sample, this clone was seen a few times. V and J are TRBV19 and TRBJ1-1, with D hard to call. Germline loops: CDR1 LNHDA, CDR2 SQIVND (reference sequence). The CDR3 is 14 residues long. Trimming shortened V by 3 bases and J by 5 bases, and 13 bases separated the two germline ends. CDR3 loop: CASSIGLSSTEAFF. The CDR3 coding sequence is TGTGCCAGTAGTATCGGACTTTCGTCGACTGAAGCTTTCTTT.

The CDR3 region has the DNA TGTGCCAGCACCGAAGGACAGTACAATGAGCAGTTCTTC. Amino acid sequence: CASTEGQYNEQFF. V usage is TRBV12-3 or TRBV12-4 and J usage is TRBJ2-1, with D perhaps matching TRBD1 (6 bases). The CDR3 totals 13 residues. The V and J ends lost 7 bases and 4 bases respectively, with 11 bases between them.

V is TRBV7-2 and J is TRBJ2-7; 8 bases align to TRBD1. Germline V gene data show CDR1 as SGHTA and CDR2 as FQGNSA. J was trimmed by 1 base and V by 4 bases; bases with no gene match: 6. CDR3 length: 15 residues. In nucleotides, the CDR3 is TGTGCCAGCAGCTCGGACAGGGCGAGATCCTACGAGCAGTACTTC. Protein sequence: CASSSDRARSYEQYF.